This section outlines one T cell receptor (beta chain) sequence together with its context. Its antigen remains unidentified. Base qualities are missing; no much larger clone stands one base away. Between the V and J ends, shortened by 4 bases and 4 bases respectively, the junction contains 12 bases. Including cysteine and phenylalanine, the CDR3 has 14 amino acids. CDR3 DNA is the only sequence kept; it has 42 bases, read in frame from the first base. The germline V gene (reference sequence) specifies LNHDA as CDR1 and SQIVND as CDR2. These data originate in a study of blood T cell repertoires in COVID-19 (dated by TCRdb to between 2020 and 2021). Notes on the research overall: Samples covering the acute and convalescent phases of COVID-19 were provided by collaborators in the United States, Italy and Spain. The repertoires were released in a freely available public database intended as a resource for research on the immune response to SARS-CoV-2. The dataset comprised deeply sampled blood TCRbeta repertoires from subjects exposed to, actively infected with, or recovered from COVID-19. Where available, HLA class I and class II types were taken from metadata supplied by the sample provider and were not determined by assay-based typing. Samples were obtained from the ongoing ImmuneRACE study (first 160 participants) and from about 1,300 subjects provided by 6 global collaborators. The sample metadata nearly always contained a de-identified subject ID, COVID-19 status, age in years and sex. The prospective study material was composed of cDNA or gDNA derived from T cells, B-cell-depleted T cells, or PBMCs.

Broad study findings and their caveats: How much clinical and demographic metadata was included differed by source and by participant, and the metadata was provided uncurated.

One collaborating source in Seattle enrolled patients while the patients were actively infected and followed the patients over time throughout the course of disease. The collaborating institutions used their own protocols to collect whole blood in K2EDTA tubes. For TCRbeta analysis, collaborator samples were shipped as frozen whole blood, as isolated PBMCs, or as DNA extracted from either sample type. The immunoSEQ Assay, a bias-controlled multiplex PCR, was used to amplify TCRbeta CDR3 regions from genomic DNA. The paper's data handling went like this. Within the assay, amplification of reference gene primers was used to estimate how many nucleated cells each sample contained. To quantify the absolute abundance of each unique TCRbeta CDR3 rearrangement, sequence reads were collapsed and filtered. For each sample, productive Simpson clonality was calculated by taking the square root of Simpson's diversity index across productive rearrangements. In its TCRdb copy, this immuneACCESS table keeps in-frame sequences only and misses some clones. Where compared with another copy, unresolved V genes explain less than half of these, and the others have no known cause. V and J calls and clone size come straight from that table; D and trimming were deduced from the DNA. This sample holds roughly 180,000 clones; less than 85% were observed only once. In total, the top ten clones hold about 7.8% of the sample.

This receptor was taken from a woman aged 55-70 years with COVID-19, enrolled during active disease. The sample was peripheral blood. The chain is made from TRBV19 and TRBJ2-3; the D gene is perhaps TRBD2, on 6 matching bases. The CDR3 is CASSKTSSSDTQYF. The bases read TGTGCCAGTAGTAAGACTAGTTCTTCAGATACGCAGTATTTT.